Below are 30 T cell receptor beta chains sequenced from a single sample in a study of cytomegalovirus exposure and HLA in healthy donors. Amplification used 60 Vbeta primers and 13 Jbeta primers. Libraries were prepared by immunoSEQ multiplex PCR; TCRdb keeps only in-frame clonotypes and omits some of them. Here the sample spans 130,000 to 150,000 clones, about 80% being singletons. The sample taken for sequencing was PBMCs. The origin of the receptors is a male donor in good health and CMV-seronegative.

The chain combines TRBV25-1 with TRBJ2-3, with 12 bases aligning to TRBD1. Germline values: CDR1 MGHDK, CDR2 SYGVNS. The ends lost 0 bases at V and 5 bases at J; junction bases unmatched: 9. The length of the CDR3 is 18 residues. This chain's CDR3 is CASSEYGGTGGAGDTQYF. In nucleotides, the CDR3 is TGTGCCAGCAGTGAATATGGGGGGACAGGGGGCGCTGGAGATACGCAGTATTTT.

This clone has only a few counts. The chain recombines TRBV21-1 with TRBJ1-4; the table assigns TRBD1, which was not confirmed against the DNA. TRBV21-1 counts as a pseudogene. CDR3 length equals 15 residues. The CDR3 sequence is CASSRGDRRNEKLFF. The DNA for the CDR3 is TGTGCCAGCAGCCGGGGGGACAGGCGTAATGAAAAACTGTTTTTT.

This sequence joins TRBV6-5 and TRBJ2-7; TRBD1 matches at 9 bases. There are 14 residues in the CDR3. The germline gives CDR1 MNHEY, CDR2 SVGAGI. Trimming at V came to 6 bases and at J to 4 bases, leaving 7 bases not matched to a gene. This chain's CDR3 is CASRGGQGTYEQYF. The CDR3, as DNA: TGTGCCAGCAGAGGGGGACAGGGCACATACGAGCAGTACTTC.

The rearrangement uses TRBV10-3 and TRBJ1-2; D is undetermined. With 0 bases removed from V and 3 bases from J, the gap between germline ends came to 8 bases. In germline, CDR1 is ENHRY, CDR2 SYGVKD. This CDR3 is built from 14 residues. The CDR3 DNA follows: TGTGCCATCAGTGAGTCCATGGAGTACTATGGCTACACCTTC. It codes for CAISESMEYYGYTF.

Worth noting for this clone: One end of the junction does not line up with germline, which may come from a read error. V gene TRBV7-9 combines with J gene TRBJ2-1; weak D call: TRBD1 (6 bases). The length of the CDR3 is 15 residues. Germline assignment: CDR1 SEHNR and CDR2 FQNEAQ (reference sequence). In DNA form, the CDR3 reads TGTTCCAGCAGCTTAGTCCTGGGCAGGGGCAATGAGCAGTTCTTC. It yields the protein CSSSLVLGRGNEQFF.

A few counts support this clone. V usage is TRBV30 and J usage is TRBJ1-6; D ambiguous. Trimming removed 3 bases from V and 5 bases from J, with 11 bases in between. The germline V gene has CDR1 GTSNPN and CDR2 SVGIG (reference sequence). CDR3 length: 14 residues. As DNA, the CDR3 is TGTGCCTGGAGCCAAACAAGAAATAATTCACCCCTCCACTTT. It yields the protein CAWSQTRNNSPLHF.

This chain links TRBV5-1 with TRBJ2-1; tentatively, D is TRBD2 (7 bases). The CDR3 spans 16 residues. The V gene's germline CDR1 is SGHRS and CDR2 YFSETQ. V gave up 4 bases and J gave up 4 bases, with 18 bases separating them. The CDR3 region is CASSQVGGANYNEQFF. CDR3 DNA sequence: TGCGCCAGCAGCCAGGTGGGGGGGGCCAATTACAATGAGCAGTTCTTC. Complete variable domain (other parts from reference TRBV5-1 and TRBJ2-1): KAGVTQTPRYLIKTRGQQVTLSCSPISGHRSVSWYQQTPGQGLQFLFEYFSETQRNKGNFPGRFSGRQFSNSRSEMNVSTLELGDSALYLCASSQVGGANYNEQFFGPGTRLTVL.

V usage is TRBV19 and J usage is TRBJ1-3; D perhaps matches TRBD1 (5 bases). CDR3 length: 17 residues. The V gene lost 3 bases and the J gene lost 0 bases, with 15 bases spanning the gap. In germline, CDR1 is LNHDA, CDR2 SQIVND (reference sequence). CDR3 loop: CASSIRAGPTSGNTIYF. CDR3 nucleotide sequence: TGTGCCAGTAGTATCCGGGCAGGGCCTACCTCTGGAAACACCATATATTTT.

Regarding this clone: A read error may produce the germline difference seen at one junction end. The gene calls are TRBV7-2 and TRBJ1-1; D ambiguous. The germline CDR1 and CDR2 sequences are SGHTA and FQGNSA. This CDR3 has 14 amino acids. CDR3 coding DNA: TGTGCCAGCAGCTTAGTTTCTGCTCCCTGGCCGCCTTCCTTT. It yields the protein CASSLVSAPWPPSF.

The chain couples TRBV27 to TRBJ2-7; a possible D gene is TRBD1 (5 bases). The CDR3 consists of 15 residues. The V gene's germline CDR1 is MNHEY and CDR2 SMNVEV (reference sequence). Trimming left V 2 bases short and J 6 bases short, with 17 bases between. The CDR3 sequence is CASSLDSRIHCEQYF. CDR3 nucleotides: TGTGCCAGCAGTTTAGACAGCAGAATCCACTGCGAGCAGTACTTC.

J is TRBJ2-7 and V is TRBV11-3, with 10 bases matching TRBD2. CDR3 length: 17 amino acids. With 3 bases clipped from V and 5 bases from J, the junction kept 13 bases outside the gene matches. Per the germline V gene, CDR1 is SGHNT and CDR2 is YENEEA. CDR3 DNA: TGTGCCAGCAGCTTTGCGTGGTTAGCGGGGGGTAGCGACGAGCAGTACTTC. Translating it yields CASSFAWLAGGSDEQYF.

The gene calls are TRBV6-5 and TRBJ1-2; 11 positions match TRBD1. The germline gives CDR1 MNHEY, CDR2 SVGAGI. V lost 6 bases, J lost 7 bases, and 4 bases stayed unmatched. This CDR3 is built from 13 residues. As DNA, the CDR3 is TGTGCCAGCAGGCAAGGACAGGGGGCTGGCTACACCTTC. It encodes CASRQGQGAGYTF.

For the CDR3, the DNA is TGTGCCAGCTCACCATCCAGGAAGAACACCGGGGAGCTGTTTTTT. Protein product: CASSPSRKNTGELFF. The chain combines TRBV18 with TRBJ2-2; no firm D call. The CDR3 has 15 amino acids. The V and J ends lost 2 bases and 1 base respectively, with 8 bases between them. Germline lookup yields CDR1 KGHSH and CDR2 LQKENI.

This clone appeared a few times. For the CDR3, the DNA is TGTGCCACCAGCAGGGGCCTCAGGGAAACCATATATTTT. Its protein product is CATSRGLRETIYF. The genes are TRBV15 and TRBJ1-3; D is possibly TRBD1 (5 bases). CDR1 is LNHNV, CDR2 YYDKDF, per germline (reference sequence). V was clipped by 3 bases and J by 10 bases, with 13 bases between them. The CDR3 is 13 amino acids.

The genes are TRBV9 and TRBJ2-3; no firm D call. The V and J ends lost 0 bases and 0 bases respectively, with 11 bases between them. Germline V gene lookup returns CDR1 SGDLS and CDR2 YYNGEE. The CDR3 is 16 amino acids. CDR3 in DNA: TGTGCCAGCAGCGTAGCTTTTGTTGGCAGCACAGATACGCAGTATTTT. Residues: CASSVAFVGSTDTQYF. Looking up the rest from reference TRBV9 and TRBJ2-3 gives the full variable domain: DSGVTQTPKHLITATGQRVTLRCSPRSGDLSVYWYQQSLDQGLQFLIQYYNGEERAKGNILERFSAQQFPDLHSELNLSSLELGDSALYFCASSVAFVGSTDTQYFGPGTRLTVL.

This chain links TRBV14 with TRBJ2-7; 7 nucleotides align to TRBD1. The CDR3 runs to 13 residues. The germline V gene encodes CDR1 SGHDN and CDR2 FVKESK. Germline trimming cut 4 bases from V and 2 bases from J; bases unmatched to any gene: 2. CDR3 in amino acids: CASSPDRTYEQYF. In DNA, the CDR3 is TGTGCCAGCAGCCCGGACAGGACCTACGAGCAGTACTTC.

This clone has just a few counts. The V call is TRBV7-9, the J call TRBJ2-7, with TRBD2 as a possible D gene (6 bases). Germline values: CDR1 SEHNR, CDR2 FQNEAQ (reference sequence). The V end lost 5 bases, the J end lost 6 bases, and 11 bases lay between the germline ends. The CDR3 covers 12 residues. CDR3 sequence reads: CASSMSGGEQYF. Written as DNA, the CDR3 is TGTGCCAGCAGCATGTCCGGGGGCGAGCAGTACTTC. Full variable domain (missing parts from reference TRBV7-9 and TRBJ2-7): DTGVSQNPRHKITKRGQNVTFRCDPISEHNRLYWYRQTLGQGPEFLTYFQNEAQLEKSRLLSDRFSAERPKGSFSTLEIQRTEQGDSAMYLCASSMSGGEQYFGPGTRLTVT.

This clone was detected only once. This sequence joins TRBV11-2 and TRBJ2-4, with TRBD2 identical over 12 bases. Trimming removed 3 bases from V and 2 bases from J; junction bases left unmatched: 5. CDR3 length: 17 residues. Germline-derived CDR1 and CDR2 are SGHAT and FQNNGV. As DNA, the CDR3 is TGTGCCAGCAGCTTGACTAGCGGGGGCTCCCCCAAAAACATTCAGTACTTC. As protein: CASSLTSGGSPKNIQYF.

The gene calls are TRBV21-1 and TRBJ2-5; the table calls TRBD1, which could not be checked here. TRBV21-1 is assigned pseudogene status. This CDR3 contains 17 residues. DNA of the CDR3: TGTGCCAGCAGCAAAGTAAATAGGACAGGCCTCGAGGAGACCCAGTACTTC. The encoded protein is CASSKVNRTGLEETQYF.

This chain links TRBV30 with TRBJ2-3, with 7 bases lining up with TRBD2. This CDR3 has 14 amino acids. Germline V gene lookup returns CDR1 GTSNPN and CDR2 SVGIG (reference sequence). Trimming at V came to 5 bases and at J to 0 bases, leaving 5 bases not matched to a gene. The CDR3 sequence: CAWSAGASTDTQYF. The DNA for the CDR3 is TGTGCCTGGTCTGCGGGAGCAAGCACAGATACGCAGTATTTT.

This CDR3 reads CSARDLREQYF. For the CDR3, the DNA is TGCAGTGCTAGAGATCTCCGCGAGCAGTACTTC. The chain couples TRBV20-1 to TRBJ2-7; no firm D call. V was trimmed by 0 bases and J by 6 bases, leaving 6 bases between them. The CDR3 totals 11 residues. Germline assignment: CDR1 DFQATT and CDR2 SNEGSKA (reference sequence).

The chain has TRBV5-5 and TRBJ2-7; TRBD1 matches at 7 bases. The trim removed 5 bases at V and 2 bases at J, leaving 13 bases unmatched. The CDR3 length is 16 residues. The V gene's germline CDR1 is SGHKS and CDR2 YYEKEE (reference sequence). The CDR3 loop reads CASSYGGQASPYEQYF. CDR3 nucleotides: TGTGCCAGCAGTTACGGCGGACAGGCCAGCCCCTACGAGCAGTACTTC.

This sequence joins TRBV11-1 and TRBJ2-1; the match to TRBD2 covers 12 bases. Germline lookup yields CDR1 SGHAT and CDR2 FQDESV (reference sequence). Germline trimming cut 5 bases from V and 0 bases from J; bases unmatched to any gene: 5. This CDR3 region has 17 residues. CDR3 coding DNA: TGTGCCAGCAGCACTACTAGCGGGGGGATCTCCTACAATGAGCAGTTCTTC. Protein: CASSTTSGGISYNEQFF. The full variable domain, in which reference TRBV11-1 and TRBJ2-1 provide the parts outside the CDR3, is EAEVAQSPRYKITEKSQAVAFWCDPISGHATLYWYRQILGQGPELLVQFQDESVVDDSQLPKDRFSAERLKGVDSTLKIQPAELGDSAMYLCASSTTSGGISYNEQFFGPGTRLTVL.

The V call is TRBV7-6, the J call TRBJ1-2; no definite D call. V dropped 5 bases and J dropped 2 bases, with 9 bases sitting between them. The CDR3 extends over 13 amino acids. Per the germline V gene, CDR1 is SGHVS and CDR2 is FNYEAQ. DNA of the CDR3: TGTGCCAGCAGCGAGGGAGGCAACTATGGCTACACCTTC. Translating it yields CASSEGGNYGYTF.

The CDR3 region is CASSLGTSSTGELFF. CDR3 in DNA: TGTGCCAGCAGTCTTGGGACTAGCAGCACCGGGGAGCTGTTTTTT. The chain has TRBV6-5 and TRBJ2-2; 9 bases are a match to TRBD2. This CDR3 is 15 amino acids long. J was trimmed by 4 bases and V by 5 bases; bases with no gene match: 5. Germline V CDR1 and CDR2: MNHEY, SVGAGI.

The chain joins TRBV5-1 to TRBJ1-3; D unclear. V was trimmed by 0 bases and J by 3 bases, leaving 7 bases between them. CDR3 length: 14 amino acids. Germline lookup yields CDR1 SGHRS and CDR2 YFSETQ. CDR3 loop: CASSLVGIGNTIYF. CDR3 in DNA: TGCGCCAGCAGCTTGGTTGGCATTGGAAACACCATATATTTT.

This clone has a single count. DNA for the CDR3: TGTGCCAGCAGTATATCCGGGGGGGCCACTGAAGCTTTCTTT. The encoded protein is CASSISGGATEAFF. The chain recombines TRBV7-9 with TRBJ1-1; D perhaps matches TRBD1 (6 bases). V gave up 6 bases and J gave up 4 bases, with 15 bases separating them. The CDR3 extends over 14 amino acids. Germline V gene lookup returns CDR1 SEHNR and CDR2 FQNEAQ (reference sequence).

The CDR3 loop is CSVATGNEQYF. The CDR3 bases are TGCAGCGTTGCTACGGGGAACGAGCAGTACTTC. The chain carries TRBV29-1 and TRBJ2-7; possibly TRBD2 for D (5 bases). Germline CDR1 SQVTM, CDR2 ANQGSEA. V gave up 4 bases and J gave up 5 bases, with 9 bases separating them. The CDR3 extends over 11 amino acids.

This rearrangement joins TRBV18 to TRBJ1-1; 7 nucleotides line up with TRBD1. The CDR3 consists of 14 residues. J lost 1 base, V lost 4 bases, and 3 bases had no gene match. The germline CDR1 and CDR2 sequences are KGHSH and LQKENI. In DNA, the CDR3 is TGTGCCAGCTCACAGGGACAGCGGAACACTGAAGCTTTCTTT. This sequence encodes CASSQGQRNTEAFF.

This chain joins TRBV2 and TRBJ2-5; weak D call: TRBD2 (5 bases). Looked up from germline, CDR1 is SNHLY and CDR2 is FYNNEI. The CDR3 totals 12 residues. Trimming removed 5 bases from V and 4 bases from J, with 8 bases in between. The CDR3 DNA reads as TGTGCCAGCAGTTTTCGGGGAGAGACCCAGTACTTC. Its translation is CASSFRGETQYF.